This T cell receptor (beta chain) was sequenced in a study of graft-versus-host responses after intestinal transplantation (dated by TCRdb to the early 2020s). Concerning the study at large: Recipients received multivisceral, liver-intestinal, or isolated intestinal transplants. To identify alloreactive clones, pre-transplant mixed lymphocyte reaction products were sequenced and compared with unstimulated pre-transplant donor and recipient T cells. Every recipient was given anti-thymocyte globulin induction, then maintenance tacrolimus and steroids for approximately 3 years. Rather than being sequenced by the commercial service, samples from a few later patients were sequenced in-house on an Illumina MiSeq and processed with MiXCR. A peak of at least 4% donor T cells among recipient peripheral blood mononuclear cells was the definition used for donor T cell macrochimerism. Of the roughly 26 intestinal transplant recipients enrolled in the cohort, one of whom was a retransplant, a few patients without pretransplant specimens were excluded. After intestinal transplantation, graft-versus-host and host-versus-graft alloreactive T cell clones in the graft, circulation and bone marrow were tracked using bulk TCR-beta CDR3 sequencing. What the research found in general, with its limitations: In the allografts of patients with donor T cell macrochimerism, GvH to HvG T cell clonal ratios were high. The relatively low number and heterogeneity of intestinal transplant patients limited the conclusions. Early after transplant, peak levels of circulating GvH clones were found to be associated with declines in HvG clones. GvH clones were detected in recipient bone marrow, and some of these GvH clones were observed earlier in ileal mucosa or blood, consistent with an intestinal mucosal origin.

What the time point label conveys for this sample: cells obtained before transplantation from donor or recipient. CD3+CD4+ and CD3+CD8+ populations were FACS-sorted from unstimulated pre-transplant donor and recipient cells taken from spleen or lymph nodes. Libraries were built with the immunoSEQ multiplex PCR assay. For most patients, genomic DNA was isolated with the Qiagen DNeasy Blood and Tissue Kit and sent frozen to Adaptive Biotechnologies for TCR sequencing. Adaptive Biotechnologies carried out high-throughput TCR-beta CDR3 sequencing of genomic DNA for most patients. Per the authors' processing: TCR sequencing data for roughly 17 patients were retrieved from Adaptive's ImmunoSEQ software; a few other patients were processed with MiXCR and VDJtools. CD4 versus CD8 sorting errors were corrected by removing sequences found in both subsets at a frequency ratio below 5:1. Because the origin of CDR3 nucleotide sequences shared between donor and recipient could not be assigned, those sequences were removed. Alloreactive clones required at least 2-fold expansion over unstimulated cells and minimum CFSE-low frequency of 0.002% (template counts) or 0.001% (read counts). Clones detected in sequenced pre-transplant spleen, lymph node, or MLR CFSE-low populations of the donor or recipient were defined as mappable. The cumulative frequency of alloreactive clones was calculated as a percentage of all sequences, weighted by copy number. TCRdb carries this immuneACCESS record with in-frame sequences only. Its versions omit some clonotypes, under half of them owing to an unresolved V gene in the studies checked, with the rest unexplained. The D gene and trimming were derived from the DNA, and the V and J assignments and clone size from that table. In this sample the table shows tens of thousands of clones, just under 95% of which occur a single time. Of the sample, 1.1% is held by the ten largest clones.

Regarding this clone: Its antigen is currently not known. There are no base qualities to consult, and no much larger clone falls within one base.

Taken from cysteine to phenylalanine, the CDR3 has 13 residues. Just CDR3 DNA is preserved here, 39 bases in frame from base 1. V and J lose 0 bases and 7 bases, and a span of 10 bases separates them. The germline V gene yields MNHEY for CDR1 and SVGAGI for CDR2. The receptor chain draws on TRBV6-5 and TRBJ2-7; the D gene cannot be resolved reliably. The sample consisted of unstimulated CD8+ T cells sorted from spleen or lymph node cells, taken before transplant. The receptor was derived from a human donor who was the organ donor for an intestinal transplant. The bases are TGTGCCAGCAGTTACTCGCACTGGGCTGAGCAGTACTTC. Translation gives CASSYSHWAEQYF.